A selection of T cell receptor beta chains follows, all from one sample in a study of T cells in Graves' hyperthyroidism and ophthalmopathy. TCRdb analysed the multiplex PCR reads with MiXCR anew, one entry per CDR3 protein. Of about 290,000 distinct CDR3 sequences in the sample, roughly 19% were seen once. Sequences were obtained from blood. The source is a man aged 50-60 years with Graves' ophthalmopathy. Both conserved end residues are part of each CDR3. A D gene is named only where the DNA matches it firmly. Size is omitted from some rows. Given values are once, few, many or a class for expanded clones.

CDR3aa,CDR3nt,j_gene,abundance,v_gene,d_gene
CASSLAAGDEQFF,TGCGCCAGCAGCTTGGCCGCAGGGGATGAGCAGTTCTTC,TRBJ2-1,-,TRBV5-1,-
CSVGDSLGLPGANVLTF,TGCAGCGTTGGGGACAGTCTAGGCCTTCCTGGGGCCAACGTCCTGACTTTC,TRBJ2-6,few,TRBV29-1,TRBD1
CATSESGRGPGGYTF,TGTGCCACCAGTGAGTCGGGGAGGGGACCAGGCGGCTACACCTTC,TRBJ1-2,-,TRBV24-1,-
CASSSQGTGILGYTF,TGTGCCAGCAGCTCCCAGGGAACAGGGATTCTCGGCTACACCTTC,TRBJ1-2,few,TRBV7-8,-
CASTNPLNLAKNIQYF,TGTGCCAGCACCAACCCCCTTAACCTAGCCAAAAACATTCAGTACTTC,TRBJ2-4,few,TRBV27,-
CATSRDLTGTTYEQYF,TGTGCCACCAGCAGAGATCTCACAGGTACGACCTACGAGCAGTACTTC,TRBJ2-7,few,TRBV15,-
CASSGINSNQPQHF,TGTGCCAGCAGTGGGATTAACAGCAATCAGCCCCAGCATTTT,TRBJ1-5,many,TRBV6-1,-
CASGPTDNSNQPQHF,TGTGCCAGCGGGCCGACAGACAATAGCAATCAGCCCCAGCATTTT,TRBJ1-5,many,TRBV28,-
CASSQSYEQYF,TGTGCCAGCAGCCAAAGTTACGAGCAGTACTTC,TRBJ2-7,many,TRBV3-1,-
CASRENSGSSYEQYF,TGTGCCAGCAGGGAGAATAGCGGGAGCTCCTACGAGCAGTACTTC,TRBJ2-7,few,TRBV12-3/TRBV12-4,TRBD2
CASSTGTTSYNEQFF,TGTGCCAGCAGCACCGGGACAACCTCCTACAATGAGCAGTTCTTC,TRBJ2-1,many,TRBV6-1,-
CASSDRVNTEAFF,TGTGCCAGCAGTGACAGAGTTAACACTGAAGCTTTCTTT,TRBJ1-1,many,TRBV2,-
CATSPGGELFF,TGTGCCACCAGTCCTGGCGGGGAGCTGTTTTTT,TRBJ2-2,many,TRBV24-1,-
CASSQENSQETQYF,TGTGCCAGCAGCCAAGAGAACTCCCAAGAGACCCAGTACTTC,TRBJ2-5,-,TRBV3-1,-
CSASMGGWDTQYF,TGCAGTGCTAGTATGGGAGGCTGGGATACGCAGTATTTT,TRBJ2-3,few,TRBV20-1,-
CASSATGTSGRSNEQFF,TGTGCCAGCAGCGCTACCGGGACTAGCGGGAGATCCAATGAGCAGTTCTTC,TRBJ2-1,few,TRBV5-8,TRBD2
CASRADRAYNEQFF,TGTGCCAGCAGGGCGGACAGAGCCTACAATGAGCAGTTCTTC,TRBJ2-1,few,TRBV28,-
CASSRGVAGGGSYEQYF,TGTGCCAGCAGCCGGGGAGTAGCGGGAGGAGGGTCCTACGAGCAGTACTTC,TRBJ2-7,many,TRBV3-1,TRBD2
CATRTGLGDNEQFF,TGTGCCACCCGGACGGGACTCGGAGACAATGAGCAGTTCTTC,TRBJ2-1,few,TRBV24-1,-
CASSLSSVANTGELFF,TGCGCCAGCAGCTTGTCCAGCGTCGCGAACACCGGGGAGCTGTTTTTT,TRBJ2-2,few,TRBV5-1,-
CASRPTNTGELFF,TGTGCCAGCCGGCCAACGAACACCGGGGAGCTGTTTTTT,TRBJ2-2,few,TRBV7-6,-
CASRTNRGGSLNTEAFF,TGTGCCAGCAGGACAAACAGGGGCGGGTCGCTGAACACTGAAGCTTTCTTT,TRBJ1-1,few,TRBV6-1,TRBD1
CASSLVQGMGEQYF,TGTGCCAGCAGCTTAGTGCAGGGGATGGGGGAGCAGTACTTC,TRBJ2-7,-,TRBV11-2,-
CANLAGGSYEQYF,TGTGCCAATCTAGCGGGAGGGTCCTACGAGCAGTACTTC,TRBJ2-7,many,TRBV12-3/TRBV12-4,TRBD2
CASSLSWTSVSTGELFF,TGTGCCAGCAGTTTATCGTGGACTAGCGTAAGCACCGGGGAGCTGTTTTTT,TRBJ2-2,-,TRBV27,TRBD2
CASSKARTGELFF,TGCGCCAGCAGCAAGGCTAGGACCGGGGAGCTGTTTTTT,TRBJ2-2,many,TRBV5-1,-
CASSASGTSGRTEQFF,TGTGCCAGCAGCGCCTCCGGGACTAGCGGGAGGACTGAGCAGTTCTTC,TRBJ2-1,few,TRBV28,TRBD2
CASSTRTGLYEQYF,TGTGCCAGCAGTACGCGGACAGGACTCTACGAGCAGTACTTC,TRBJ2-7,many,TRBV28,TRBD1
CASRKPGVSSTDTQYF,TGTGCCAGCAGAAAGCCGGGAGTTTCTAGCACAGATACGCAGTATTTT,TRBJ2-3,few,TRBV7-2,-
CAWRSGNEQFF,TGTGCCTGGAGATCGGGCAATGAGCAGTTCTTC,TRBJ2-1,many,TRBV30,-
CASSPTRSTDTQYF,TGTGCCAGCAGCCCCACGCGGAGCACAGATACGCAGTATTTT,TRBJ2-3,many,TRBV11-3,-
CASSPTSGLSTDTQYF,TGTGCCAGCTCCCCTACTAGCGGCTTAAGCACAGATACGCAGTATTTT,TRBJ2-3,-,TRBV9,TRBD2
CAISRGPNTEAFF,TGTGCCATCAGTCGTGGGCCGAACACTGAAGCTTTCTTT,TRBJ1-1,-,TRBV10-3,-
CASSLGTSGTQETQYF,TGTGCCAGCAGCTTAGGGACTAGCGGGACCCAAGAGACCCAGTACTTC,TRBJ2-5,many,TRBV5-8,TRBD2
CATSDGPRTGVVCTEAFF,TGTGCCACCAGTGATGGCCCCCGGACAGGGGTTGTGTGCACTGAAGCTTTCTTT,TRBJ1-1,many,TRBV24-1,TRBD1
CAITSSGEGTEAFF,TGTGCCATCACCTCGTCAGGGGAGGGCACTGAAGCTTTCTTT,TRBJ1-1,many,TRBV10-3,-
CASSVTSGWAYEQYF,TGCGCCAGCAGCGTCACTAGCGGGTGGGCCTACGAGCAGTACTTC,TRBJ2-7,-,TRBV5-1,TRBD2
CASSQESGGRETQYF,TGCGCCAGCAGCCAAGAATCGGGAGGGAGAGAGACCCAGTACTTC,TRBJ2-5,-,TRBV4-1,TRBD2
CASSVTGTGGYEQYF,TGTGCCAGCAGCGTAACCGGGACAGGGGGCTACGAGCAGTACTTC,TRBJ2-7,-,TRBV9,TRBD1
CASSRGGGRTTGELFF,TGTGCCAGCAGTCGGGGGGGCGGGAGGACCACCGGGGAGCTGTTTTTT,TRBJ2-2,few,TRBV27,TRBD2
CASSGKGGSGETQYF,TGTGCCAGCAGTGGAAAGGGGGGGTCCGGAGAGACCCAGTACTTC,TRBJ2-5,few,TRBV28,-
CASSLVASGGTSTDTQYF,TGTGCCAGCAGCTTAGTCGCTAGCGGGGGAACTAGCACAGATACGCAGTATTTT,TRBJ2-3,-,TRBV7-8,TRBD2
CASSYSLGDQILSGELFF,TGTGCCAGCAGTTACTCGTTAGGGGACCAAATCTTATCCGGGGAGCTGTTTTTT,TRBJ2-2,-,TRBV6-5,-
CASSPTGVPYEQYF,TGTGCCAGCAGTCCGACAGGGGTACCCTACGAGCAGTACTTC,TRBJ2-7,many,TRBV28,TRBD1
CASSQGDFYNEQFF,TGTGCCAGCAGCCAAGGGGACTTTTACAATGAGCAGTTCTTC,TRBJ2-1,few,TRBV14,-
CASSLGLAETYEQYF,TGTGCCAGCAGCTTGGGACTAGCGGAAACCTACGAGCAGTACTTC,TRBJ2-7,many,TRBV5-5,TRBD2
CAQQDQANYGYTF,TGTGCCCAACAGGACCAAGCTAACTATGGCTACACCTTC,TRBJ1-2,many,TRBV30,-
CASTRQRDGYGYTF,TGTGCCAGCACTCGACAGCGGGACGGCTATGGCTACACCTTC,TRBJ1-2,many,TRBV6-1,-
CASSQAGLAATGELFF,TGCGCCAGCAGCCAAGCGGGACTAGCGGCCACCGGGGAGCTGTTTTTT,TRBJ2-2,-,TRBV4-1,TRBD2
CASSFRLAGYEQYF,TGTGCCAGCAGCTTTAGGCTAGCGGGCTACGAGCAGTACTTC,TRBJ2-7,many,TRBV7-2,TRBD2
CASRTGALNEKLFF,TGTGCCAGCAGAACCGGGGCCTTAAATGAAAAACTGTTTTTT,TRBJ1-4,-,TRBV28,-
CASRQGSGEQYF,TGTGCCAGCAGACAGGGTAGTGGCGAGCAGTACTTC,TRBJ2-7,many,TRBV28,-
CASSPRQGQTGELFF,TGTGCCAGCAGCCCCCGACAGGGTCAGACCGGGGAGCTGTTTTTT,TRBJ2-2,few,TRBV3-1,TRBD1